The rows below give T cell receptor beta chains drawn from one sample of a study of breast tumors, draining lymph nodes, adjacent tissues. MiXCR was run by TCRdb on the multiplex PCR reads, yielding one entry per CDR3 protein. The repertoire holds approximately 210,000 distinct CDR3 sequences, with about 34% as singletons. Sequencing was done on a sample of axillary lymph node tissue. These receptors originate from a female donor with breast cancer. Some clones in this sample may be carry-over from other donors' samples. The CDR3 runs from the conserved cysteine through the conserved F or W. D genes are given only for firm matches. Part of the rows lack a size; the others show once, few, many or a class for expanded clones.

D gene	J gene	V gene	clone size	CDR3 length	CDR3 DNA	CDR3 protein
TRBD1	TRBJ1-5	TRBV27	many	14	TGTGCCAGCAGTTTATACGGGGACAGGGAGTCCCAGCATTTT	CASSLYGDRESQHF
NA	TRBJ1-2	TRBV6-5	NA	13	TGTACCAGCAGTTATGAGGGGGGGGGAGGCTACACCTTC	CTSSYEGGGGYTF
NA	TRBJ1-4	TRBV9	NA	13	TGTGCCAGCAGTGAGGGTTTTCGGGAAAAACTGTTTTTT	CASSEGFREKLFF
NA	TRBJ2-1	TRBV11-2	many	16	TGTGCCAGCAGTCCCGGGCCCCTCGCCCCCTACAATGAGCAGTTCTTC	CASSPGPLAPYNEQFF
NA	TRBJ2-3	TRBV20-1	many	15	TGCAGTGTGTCCCGTGGTCAGGGGACGACAGATACGCAGTATTTT	CSVSRGQGTTDTQYF
NA	TRBJ1-5	TRBV12-3/TRBV12-4	NA	15	TGTGCCAGCAGTTTAGCCGGGGGGCGGAATCAGCCCCAGCATTTT	CASSLAGGRNQPQHF
NA	TRBJ2-7	TRBV20-1	many	13	TGCAGTGCTAGAAGGACAGCCAGGGGCGAGCAGTACTTC	CSARRTARGEQYF
NA	TRBJ1-1	TRBV13	NA	14	TGTGCCAGCAGCACCGCCGGGGGCTACACTGAAGCTTTCTTT	CASSTAGGYTEAFF
NA	TRBJ1-1	TRBV5-1	once	16	TGCGCCAGCAGCTCCGGAGGGAGGGGAGGGAACACTGAAGCTTTCTTT	CASSSGGRGGNTEAFF
NA	TRBJ2-7	TRBV5-1	many	15	TGCGCCAGCAGAGTGGGGGCAGTTCAGACCTACGAGCAGTACTTC	CASRVGAVQTYEQYF
NA	TRBJ2-3	TRBV5-1	NA	16	TGCGCCAGCAGCTTGAGCGTCACGGGGGGCACAGATACGCAGTATTTT	CASSLSVTGGTDTQYF
NA	TRBJ2-5	TRBV30	many	15	TGTGCCTGGAGAGGCTCGGGACGAAAACAAGAGACCCAGTACTTC	CAWRGSGRKQETQYF
NA	TRBJ1-4	TRBV5-1	many	16	TGCGCCAGCAGCTCTAATTCCGTGACGGCTAATGAAAAACTGTTTTTT	CASSSNSVTANEKLFF
TRBD2	TRBJ2-1	TRBV6-6	many	12	TGTGCCAGCAGTCACCGGGGGGATGAGCAGTTCTTC	CASSHRGDEQFF
NA	TRBJ1-4	TRBV7-8	NA	15	TGTGCCAGCAGCTTAGTGCAGGGCGAGGAGGAAAAACTGTTTTTT	CASSLVQGEEEKLFF
TRBD1	TRBJ1-1	TRBV10-3	few	14	TGTGCCATCACAGACCCGGGACAGACTACTGAAGCTTTCTTT	CAITDPGQTTEAFF
TRBD1	TRBJ2-2	TRBV5-4	many	15	TGTGCCAGCAGCTTGAGACAGGGGGACACCGGGGAGCTGTTTTTT	CASSLRQGDTGELFF
TRBD2	TRBJ2-3	TRBV14	many	15	TGTGCCAGCAGCCAGCGGGGGGCGCGGGCAGATACGCAGTATTTT	CASSQRGARADTQYF
NA	TRBJ2-1	TRBV7-2	NA	17	TGTGCCAGCGGCCCCCCTAATAGGGGACACCCCTACAATGAGCAGTTCTTC	CASGPPNRGHPYNEQFF
TRBD2	TRBJ2-2	TRBV5-1	many	17	TGCGCCAGCAGCGGGGGACTAGCGGGACGGCAACCCGGGGAGCTGTTTTTT	CASSGGLAGRQPGELFF
NA	TRBJ2-1	TRBV7-3	NA	14	TGTGCCAGCAGTAAGACCAGCGGGCGCAATGAGCAGTTCTTC	CASSKTSGRNEQFF
NA	TRBJ1-5	TRBV19	NA	14	TGTGCCAGTGATGACACAGGGAAGCAAGAGACCCAGCATTTT	CASDDTGKQETQHF
TRBD1	TRBJ2-1	TRBV9	many	13	TGTGCCAGCACGCCGGGACAGGGCTATGAGCAGTTCTTC	CASTPGQGYEQFF
TRBD1	TRBJ1-5	TRBV5-1	many	15	TGCGCCAGCTCAACCCTACCGGACAGGGGACAGCCCCAGCATTTT	CASSTLPDRGQPQHF
TRBD1	TRBJ1-2	TRBV5-6	many	14	TGTGCCAGCAGCTCGCCACTAACAGGGGAGGGCTACACCTTC	CASSSPLTGEGYTF
TRBD2	TRBJ2-2	TRBV20-1	many	16	TGCAGTGCTAGAAGTCTAGCGGGAGGAATACCCGGGGAGCTGTTTTTT	CSARSLAGGIPGELFF
TRBD2	TRBJ2-1	TRBV5-8	many	15	TGTGCCAGCAGCTCAGGTGGTAGCGGGAGGAATGAGCAGTTCTTC	CASSSGGSGRNEQFF
TRBD1	TRBJ1-2	TRBV27	many	13	TGTGCCAGCAGAGGGGGCCTGGGCTATGGCTACACCTTC	CASRGGLGYGYTF